This TCR beta chain was sequenced during a study of T cell changes during pregnancy in multiple sclerosis. Clones were sequenced by immunoSEQ multiplex PCR, and TCRdb holds only the in-frame ones, with some missing. The sample comprises about 67,000 clones, 80% to 95% of which are singletons, and 1.5% to 2% rests with the top ten. There are 16 residues in the CDR3. The germline V gene has CDR1 SEHNR and CDR2 FQNEAQ (reference sequence). V gave up 1 base and J gave up 3 bases, with 14 bases separating them. The starting material was peripheral blood, obtained in the first trimester of pregnancy. The source is a female donor in good health, enrolled as a control in a pregnancy study. The chain links TRBV7-9 to TRBJ2-3; TRBD2 might be the D (5 bases). CDR3 loop: CASSLVKGVGTDTQYF. CDR3 DNA sequence: TGTGCCAGCAGCTTAGTAAAGGGAGTAGGGACAGATACGCAGTATTTT.